This entry concerns a single TCR beta chain. V lost 6 bases and J lost 0, with 9 bases in between. Germline V lookup: CDR1 MDHEN, CDR2 SYDVKM. The CDR3 runs to 14 residues. This sample was taken from a study of blood T cell repertoires in COVID-19. Study background: The study drew acute and convalescent COVID-19 samples from the United States, Italy and Spain.

Clones were sequenced by immunoSEQ multiplex PCR, and TCRdb holds only the in-frame ones, with some missing. The repertoire holds approximately 230,000 clones, with about nine tenths as singletons. Input material: PBMCs or T cells enriched from blood (not recorded which). This receptor was taken from a man aged 40-55 years who had recovered from COVID-19. The rearrangement joins TRBV28 to TRBJ1-3; perhaps TRBD1 as D (5 bases). The CDR3 DNA sequence: TGTGCCAGCAGCTACGGGGGCTCTGGAAACACCATATATTTT. It specifies CASSYGGSGNTIYF.